This T cell receptor (beta chain) was documented in a study of monozygotic twins with inflammatory bowel disease. Findings of the study overall: Discordant twins showed the same repertoire similarity as concordant twins, possibly from limited power.

Following a re-call of the 5' RACE reads, TCRdb has one entry per CDR3 protein and lacks DNA. Listed are some 170,000 distinct CDR3 sequences; approximately 3% falls within the top ten. For this clonotype: Antigen: not known.

Looked up from germline, CDR1 is SGHAT and CDR2 is FQNNGV. There are 14 residues in the CDR3. Sampling involved one blood draw (2.5 ml) for every donor. With no T cell sorting beforehand, total RNA was isolated from whole blood. This chain joins TRBV11-2 and TRBJ1-1; the TCRdb D gene call, TRBD1, has no DNA to confirm it. Sequencing used blood. This sequence originates from a human donor with ulcerative colitis or Crohn's disease, or a healthy co-twin of an affected twin (not recorded which). CDR3: CASSLRTENTEAFF. The whole variable domain, filled in from reference TRBV11-2 and TRBJ1-1, reads EAGVAQSPRYKIIEKRQSVAFWCNPISGHATLYWYQQILGQGPKLLIQFQNNGVVDDSQLPKDRFSAERLKGVDSTLKIQPAKLEDSAVYLCASSLRTENTEAFFGQGTRLTVV.